This TCR beta chain is from a study of cytomegalovirus exposure and HLA in healthy donors. Notes on the study in general: Previously analyzed data showed that most TCR beta V segments were productive at a frequency of about 87% or about 30%. One variant, a missense change in DCLRE1C, was linked in a later analysis to TCR beta V- and J-gene trimming. A later examination showed that TCR association rates differed by HLA locus, with DRB1 most and HLA-C fewest.

A single count supports this clone. The antigen remains undetermined. Looked up from germline, CDR1 is SGHAT and CDR2 is FQNNGV. The V end lost 5 bases, the J end lost 3 bases, and 4 bases lay between the germline ends. The CDR3 has 12 amino acids. PCR was performed using 60 Vbeta and 13 Jbeta primers. Sequencing was performed with immunoSEQ multiplex PCR; in TCRdb, only in-frame clones are kept and a portion is missing. The sample contains about 210,000 clones, over 80% of which appear only once. The sequencing input was PBMCs. The V gene is TRBV11-2, the J gene TRBJ2-2; D gene ambiguous. The TCR was taken from a man aged 35 to 55 in good health and CMV-seropositive. CDR3 loop: CASSLDTGELFF. The CDR3 DNA reads as TGTGCCAGCAGCCTTGACACCGGGGAGCTGTTTTTT.